The clone carrying this TCR beta chain appeared a few times. A second PCR of about 7 to 12 cycles used a sample-barcoded 5' primer and a J-beta primer mix. Unique molecular identifiers of 12 random nucleotides labeled each cDNA. TCRdb re-analysed the 5' RACE reads in MiXCR, keeping a single row per CDR3 protein. The data hold 800,000 or so distinct CDR3 sequences, with 35% to 50% observed a single time. This specimen comes from a study of blood T cells in healthy people across ages. Germline V gene data show CDR1 as MDHEN and CDR2 as SYDVKM. Trimming removed 3 bases from V and 6 bases from J; junction bases left unmatched: 9. The CDR3 sequence is 16 residues long. Donors were healthy Caucasian individuals from Russia aged roughly 6 to 90. Every donor gave 7.5 to 10 milliliters of peripheral blood. Every sample had a minimum of 7 million PBMCs isolated.

The sample comprised blood. The chain has TRBV28 and TRBJ1-5, with TRBD1 matching over 9 bases. This clonotype was obtained from a man older than 75 in good health. CDR3 protein: CASSLGQGTITQPQHF. The DNA of the CDR3 is TGTGCCAGCAGTTTGGGACAGGGTACGATCACTCAGCCCCAGCATTTT.